The T cell receptor beta chain described here comes from a study of response to subunit inactivated influenza vaccine. In its sample, this clonotype was seen many times. Its matching antigen is unknown. The junction does not match germline at one end; this may be a read error. TCRdb reanalysed the RT-PCR reads using MiXCR and keeps one entry per CDR3 protein. The repertoire consists of hundreds of thousands of distinct CDR3 sequences, with approximately 24% occurring once and the leading ten covering around 1.8%. Germline loops: CDR1 SGHRS, CDR2 YFSETQ. This CDR3 region has 15 residues. Study conclusions and caveats: Authors suggested seasonal influenza vaccinations each recruit few new T cells.

The material sequenced was CD4+ T cells sorted from PBMCs, taken around 5 days after vaccination. The origin of this receptor is a man between 50 and 59 years old who received an inactivated influenza vaccine. This chain joins TRBV5-1 and TRBJ2-1; TRBD1 aligns across 7 bases. CDR3 loop: CASSSSGGSYNEQFF. CDR3 sequence (DNA): TGTGCCAGCAGCTCCTCAGGGGGCTCCTACAATGAGCAGTTCTTC.